This T cell receptor (beta chain) is drawn from a study of blood T cell repertoires in COVID-19. Study overall: COVID-19 samples collected from the United States, Italy and Spain covered acute and convalescent phases.

The CDR3 covers 15 residues. Germline V lookup: CDR1 MNHEY, CDR2 SVGEGT. The V and J ends lost 5 bases and 5 bases, in that order; junction bases with no gene match: 10. In the authors' workflow: By means of reference gene primer amplification, nucleated cell counts were estimated. This table comes from immunoSEQ multiplex PCR, and its TCRdb copy is limited to in-frame clones, with some not included. Clone size and the V and J calls come from that table; the DNA yielded D and trimming. Of 270,000 or so clones listed, 86% are singletons. This clonotype was sampled from a woman in her twenties or thirties with COVID-19, enrolled during active disease. This sequence joins TRBV6-2 or TRBV6-3 and TRBJ2-5, with TRBD1 matching 8 bases. Sample: peripheral blood. The CDR3 loop is CASSQGAGLWETQYF. CDR3 DNA sequence: TGTGCCAGCAGTCAGGGGGCCGGCCTATGGGAGACCCAGTACTTC.